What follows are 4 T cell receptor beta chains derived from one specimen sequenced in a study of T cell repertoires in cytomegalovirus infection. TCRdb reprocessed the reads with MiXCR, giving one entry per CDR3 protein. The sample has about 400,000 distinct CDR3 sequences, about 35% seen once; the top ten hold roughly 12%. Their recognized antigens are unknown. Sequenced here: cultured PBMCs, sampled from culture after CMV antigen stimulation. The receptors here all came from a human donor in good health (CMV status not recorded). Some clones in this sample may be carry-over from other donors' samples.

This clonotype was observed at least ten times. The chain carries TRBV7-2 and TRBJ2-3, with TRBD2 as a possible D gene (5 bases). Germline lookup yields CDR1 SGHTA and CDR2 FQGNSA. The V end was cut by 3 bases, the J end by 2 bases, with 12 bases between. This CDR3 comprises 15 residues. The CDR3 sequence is CASSLGVDFTDTQYF. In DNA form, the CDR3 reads TGTGCCAGCAGCTTGGGAGTGGATTTCACAGATACGCAGTATTTT.

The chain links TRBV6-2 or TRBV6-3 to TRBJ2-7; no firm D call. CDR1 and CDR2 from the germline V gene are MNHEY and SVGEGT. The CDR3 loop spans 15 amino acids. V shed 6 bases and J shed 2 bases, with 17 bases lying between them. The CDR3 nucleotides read TGTGCCAGCAGAGATGAGGCAGGACCAACCTACGAGCAGTACTTC. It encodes CASRDEAGPTYEQYF.

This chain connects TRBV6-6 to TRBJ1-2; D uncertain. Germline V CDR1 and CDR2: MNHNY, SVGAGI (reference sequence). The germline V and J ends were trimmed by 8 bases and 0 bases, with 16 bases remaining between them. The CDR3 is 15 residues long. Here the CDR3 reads CASGEGMRSNYGYTF. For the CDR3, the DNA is TGTGCCAGCGGGGAGGGAATGCGGTCTAACTATGGCTACACCTTC.

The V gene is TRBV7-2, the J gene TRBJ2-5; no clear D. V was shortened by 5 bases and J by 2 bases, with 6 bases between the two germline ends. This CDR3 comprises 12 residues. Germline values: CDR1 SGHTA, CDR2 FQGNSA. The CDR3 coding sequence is TGTGCCAGCAGCGGAGTGCAAGAGACCCAGTACTTC. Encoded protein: CASSGVQETQYF.